These 9 T cell receptor beta chains were sequenced from one sample in a study of blood T cell repertoires in COVID-19. Libraries were prepared by immunoSEQ multiplex PCR; TCRdb keeps only in-frame clonotypes and omits some of them. The data show roughly 260,000 clones, around 90% seen once. The sequenced sample consisted of peripheral blood. These receptors all come from a woman between 40 and 55 years old with acute or convalescent COVID-19.

This sequence joins TRBV6-6 and TRBJ1-5, with 8 bases aligning to TRBD1. Germline V gene data show CDR1 as MNHNY and CDR2 as SVGAGI (reference sequence). Trimming removed 5 bases from V and 0 bases from J; junction bases left unmatched: 6. The CDR3 runs to 16 residues. As DNA, the CDR3 is TGTGCCAGCAGTACGACAGGGGTTGTTAGCAATCAGCCCCAGCATTTT. Protein sequence: CASSTTGVVSNQPQHF.

The chain links TRBV5-6 to TRBJ1-1; no definite D call. CDR1 and CDR2 from the germline V gene are SGHDT and YYEEEE. Trimming took off 4 bases at V and 4 bases at J, with 14 bases between the two ends. The length of the CDR3 is 14 residues. The chain's CDR3 is CASSPSPSGTEAFF. The CDR3 DNA sequence: TGTGCCAGCAGCCCATCCCCTTCCGGCACTGAAGCTTTCTTT. The full variable domain, its missing parts supplied by reference TRBV5-6 and TRBJ1-1, is DAGVTQSPTHLIKTRGQQVTLRCSPKSGHDTVSWYQQALGQGPQFIFQYYEEEERQRGNFPDRFSGHQFPNYSSELNVNALLLGDSALYLCASSPSPSGTEAFFGQGTRLTVV.

The J gene is TRBJ1-2, the V gene TRBV30, with D perhaps matching TRBD1 (6 bases). Deletions cut 2 bases from V and 4 bases from J, with 26 bases between. The CDR3 spans 18 residues. Germline values: CDR1 GTSNPN, CDR2 SVGIG (reference sequence). The CDR3 DNA follows: TGTGCCTGGAGTCATCCGCCCCAACAGGGACCAAGGGGCTATGGCTACACCTTC. Translated, it gives CAWSHPPQQGPRGYGYTF.

This rearrangement joins TRBV25-1 to TRBJ1-4; 8 positions match TRBD1. Germline CDR1 is MGHDK and CDR2 is SYGVNS. This CDR3 region has 16 residues. The junction had 13 bases not matched to a gene; V was cut back by 6 bases and J by 7 bases. CDR3 nucleotides: TGTGCCAGCAGGGCCCCTAGGCAGGGGGCAATTGAAAAACTGTTTTTT. Amino acid sequence: CASRAPRQGAIEKLFF.

The gene calls are TRBV5-1 and TRBJ1-2; TRBD1 matches at 11 bases. The V and J ends lost 3 bases and 1 base, in that order; junction bases with no gene match: 8. The germline V gene encodes CDR1 SGHRS and CDR2 YFSETQ. The CDR3 extends over 17 amino acids. The CDR3 DNA reads as TGCGCCAGCAGCTCCCGGGACAGGGGGGCCTATAACTATGGCTACACCTTC. Translating it yields CASSSRDRGAYNYGYTF.

This clone appeared a few times. The chain combines TRBV18 with TRBJ1-5; no clear D. V was pared by 5 bases and J by 0 bases, with 26 bases between. CDR1 and CDR2 from the germline V gene are KGHSH and LQKENI. The CDR3 totals 20 residues. The CDR3 DNA reads TGTGCCAGCTCATCGACTCACACGACGGGTGACTTTTATAGCAATCAGCCCCAGCATTTT. It translates to CASSSTHTTGDFYSNQPQHF.

This clone has only a few counts. This sequence joins TRBV6-5 and TRBJ1-2, with 8 positions matching TRBD1. There are 15 residues in the CDR3. The J segment lost 5 bases and the V segment lost 7 bases, leaving 12 bases of the junction unmatched. Germline loops: CDR1 MNHEY, CDR2 SVGAGI. DNA of the CDR3: TGTGCCAGCACCCCTGAAACAGGGGGTAGGTATGGCTACACCTTC. It encodes CASTPETGGRYGYTF.

This clone has just a few counts. The chain joins TRBV13 to TRBJ1-6; TRBD1 matches 8 bases. The germline V gene has CDR1 PRHDT and CDR2 FYEKMQ (reference sequence). V shed 4 bases and J 13 bases; nucleotides not matched to a gene: 24. This CDR3 has 19 amino acids. The DNA for the CDR3 is TGTGCCAGCAGCTCTAGGGAAGACAGGGGCCCCCTCTTTTTCAGGCCCCTCCACTTT. Translation: CASSSREDRGPLFFRPLHF.

V is TRBV24-1 and J is TRBJ2-1, with 8 positions matching TRBD2. This CDR3 is 15 amino acids long. CDR1 and CDR2 (germline): KGHDR, SFDVKD. With V trimmed by 7 bases and J by 4 bases, 8 bases remained unmatched. DNA for the CDR3: TGTGCCACCAGCCTGGCGGGGGGTAGATACAATGAGCAGTTCTTC. Its protein is CATSLAGGRYNEQFF.